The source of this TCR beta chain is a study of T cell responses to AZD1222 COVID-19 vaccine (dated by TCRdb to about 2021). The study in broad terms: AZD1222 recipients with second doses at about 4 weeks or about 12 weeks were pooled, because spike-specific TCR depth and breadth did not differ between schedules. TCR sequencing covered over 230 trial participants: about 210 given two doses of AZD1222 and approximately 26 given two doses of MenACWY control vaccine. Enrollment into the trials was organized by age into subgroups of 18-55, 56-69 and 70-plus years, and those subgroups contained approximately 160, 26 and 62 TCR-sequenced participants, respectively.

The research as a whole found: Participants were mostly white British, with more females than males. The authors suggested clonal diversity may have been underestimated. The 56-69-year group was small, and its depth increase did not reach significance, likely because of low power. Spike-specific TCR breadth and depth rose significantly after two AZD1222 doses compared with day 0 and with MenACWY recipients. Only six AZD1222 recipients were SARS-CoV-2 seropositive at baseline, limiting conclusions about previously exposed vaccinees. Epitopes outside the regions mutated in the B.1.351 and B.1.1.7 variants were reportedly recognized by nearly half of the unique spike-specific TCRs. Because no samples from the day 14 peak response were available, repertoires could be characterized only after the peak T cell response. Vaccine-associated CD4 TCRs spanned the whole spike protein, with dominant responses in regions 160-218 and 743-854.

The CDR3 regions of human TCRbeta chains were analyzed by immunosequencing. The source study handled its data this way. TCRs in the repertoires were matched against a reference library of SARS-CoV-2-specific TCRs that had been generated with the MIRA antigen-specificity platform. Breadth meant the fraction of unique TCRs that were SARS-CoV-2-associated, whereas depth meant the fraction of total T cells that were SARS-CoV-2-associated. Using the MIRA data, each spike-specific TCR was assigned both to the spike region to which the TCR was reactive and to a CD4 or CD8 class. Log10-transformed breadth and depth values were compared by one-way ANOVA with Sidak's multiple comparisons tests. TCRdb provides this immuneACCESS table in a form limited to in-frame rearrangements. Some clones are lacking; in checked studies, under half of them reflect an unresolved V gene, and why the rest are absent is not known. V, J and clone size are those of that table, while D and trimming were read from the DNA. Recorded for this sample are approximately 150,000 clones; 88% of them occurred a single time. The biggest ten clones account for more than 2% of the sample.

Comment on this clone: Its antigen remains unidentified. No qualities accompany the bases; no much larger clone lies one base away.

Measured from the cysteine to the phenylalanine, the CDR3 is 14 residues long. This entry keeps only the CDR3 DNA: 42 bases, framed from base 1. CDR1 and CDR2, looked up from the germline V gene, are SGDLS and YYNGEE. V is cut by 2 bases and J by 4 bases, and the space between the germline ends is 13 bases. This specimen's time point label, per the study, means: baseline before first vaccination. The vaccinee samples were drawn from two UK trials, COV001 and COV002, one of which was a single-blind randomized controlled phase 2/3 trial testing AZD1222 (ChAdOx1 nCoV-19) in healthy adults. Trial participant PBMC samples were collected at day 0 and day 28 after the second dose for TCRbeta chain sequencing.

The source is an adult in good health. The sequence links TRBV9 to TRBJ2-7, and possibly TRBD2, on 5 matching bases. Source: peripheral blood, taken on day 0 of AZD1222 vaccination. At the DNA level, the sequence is TGTGCCAGCAGCGTCTCACAGCGGACTTACGAGCAGTACTTC. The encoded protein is CASSVSQRTYEQYF.